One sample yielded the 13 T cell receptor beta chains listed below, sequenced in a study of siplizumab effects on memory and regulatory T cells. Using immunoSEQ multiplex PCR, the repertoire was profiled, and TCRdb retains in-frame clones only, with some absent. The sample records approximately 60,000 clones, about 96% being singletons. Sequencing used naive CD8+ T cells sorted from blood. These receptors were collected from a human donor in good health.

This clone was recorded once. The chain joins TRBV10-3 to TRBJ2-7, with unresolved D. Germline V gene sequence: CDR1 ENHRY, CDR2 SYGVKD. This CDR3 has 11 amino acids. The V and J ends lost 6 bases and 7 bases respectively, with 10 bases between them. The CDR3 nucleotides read TGTGCCATCAGCGAAGCGCGAGAGCAGTACTTC. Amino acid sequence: CAISEAREQYF.

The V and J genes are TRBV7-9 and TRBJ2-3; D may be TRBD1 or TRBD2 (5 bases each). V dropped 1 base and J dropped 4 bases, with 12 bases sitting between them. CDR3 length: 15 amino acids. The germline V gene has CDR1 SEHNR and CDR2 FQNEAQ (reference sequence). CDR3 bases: TGTGCCAGCAGCTTAGATCGTCAGGGACCAGATACGCAGTATTTT. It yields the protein CASSLDRQGPDTQYF.

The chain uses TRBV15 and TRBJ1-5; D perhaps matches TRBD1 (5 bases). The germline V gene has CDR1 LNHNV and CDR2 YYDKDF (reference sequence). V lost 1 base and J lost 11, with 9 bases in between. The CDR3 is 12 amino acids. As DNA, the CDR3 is TGTGCCACCAGCAGAGGGCAGGGTACCCAGCATTTT. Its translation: CATSRGQGTQHF.

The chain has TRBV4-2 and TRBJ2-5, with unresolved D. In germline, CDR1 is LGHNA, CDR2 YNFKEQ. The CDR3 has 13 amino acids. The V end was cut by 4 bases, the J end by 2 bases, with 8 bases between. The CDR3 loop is CASSPPQQETQYF. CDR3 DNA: TGTGCCAGCAGCCCACCGCAGCAAGAGACCCAGTACTTC.

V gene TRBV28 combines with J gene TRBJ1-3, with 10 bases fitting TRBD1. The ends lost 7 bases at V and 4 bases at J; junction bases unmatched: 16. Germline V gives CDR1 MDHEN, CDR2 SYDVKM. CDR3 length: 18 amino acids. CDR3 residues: CASTTQTGTGDWGNTIYF. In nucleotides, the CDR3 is TGTGCCAGCACCACTCAAACCGGGACAGGGGATTGGGGAAACACCATATATTTT. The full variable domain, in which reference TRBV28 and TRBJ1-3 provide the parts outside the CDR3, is DVKVTQSSRYLVKRTGEKVFLECVQDMDHENMFWYRQDPGLGLRLIYFSYDVKMKEKGDIPEGYSVSREKKERFSLILESASTNQTSMYLCASTTQTGTGDWGNTIYFGEGSWLTVV.

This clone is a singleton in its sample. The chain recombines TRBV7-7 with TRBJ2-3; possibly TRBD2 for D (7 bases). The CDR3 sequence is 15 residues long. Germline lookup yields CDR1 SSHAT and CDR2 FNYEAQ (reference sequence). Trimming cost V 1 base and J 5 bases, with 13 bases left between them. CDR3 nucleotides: TGTGCCAGCAGCTTAGTGGGGGGGGCCGTAGATACGCAGTATTTT. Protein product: CASSLVGGAVDTQYF.

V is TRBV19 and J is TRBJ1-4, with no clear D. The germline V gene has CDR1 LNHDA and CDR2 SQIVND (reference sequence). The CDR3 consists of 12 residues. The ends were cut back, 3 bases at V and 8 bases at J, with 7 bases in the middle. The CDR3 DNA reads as TGTGCCAGTAGTATCGGTGGGGAAAAACTGTTTTTT. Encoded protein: CASSIGGEKLFF.

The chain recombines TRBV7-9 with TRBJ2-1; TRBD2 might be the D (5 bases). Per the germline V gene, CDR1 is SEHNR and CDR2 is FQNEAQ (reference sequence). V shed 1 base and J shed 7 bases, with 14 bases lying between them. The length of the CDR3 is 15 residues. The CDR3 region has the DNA TGTGCCAGCAGCTTAGTCGCGGGCCCACAGAATGAGCAGTTCTTC. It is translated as CASSLVAGPQNEQFF.

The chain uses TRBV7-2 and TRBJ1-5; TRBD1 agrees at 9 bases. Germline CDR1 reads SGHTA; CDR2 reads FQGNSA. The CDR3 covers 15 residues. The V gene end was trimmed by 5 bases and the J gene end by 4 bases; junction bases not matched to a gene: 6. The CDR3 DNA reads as TGTGCCAGCAGCCAGGGGACAGGGAATAATCAGCCCCAGCATTTT. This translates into CASSQGTGNNQPQHF.

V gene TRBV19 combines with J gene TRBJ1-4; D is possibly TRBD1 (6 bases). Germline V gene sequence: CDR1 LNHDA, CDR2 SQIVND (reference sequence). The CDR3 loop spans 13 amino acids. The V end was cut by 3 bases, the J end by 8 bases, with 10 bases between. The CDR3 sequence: CASSIAGDEKLFF. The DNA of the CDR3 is TGTGCCAGTAGTATCGCAGGGGACGAAAAACTGTTTTTT.

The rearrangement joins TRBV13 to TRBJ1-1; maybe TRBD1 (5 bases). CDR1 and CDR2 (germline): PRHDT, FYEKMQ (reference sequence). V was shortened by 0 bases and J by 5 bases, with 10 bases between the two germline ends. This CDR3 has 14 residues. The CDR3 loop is CASSLGGDGTEAFF. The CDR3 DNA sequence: TGTGCCAGCAGCTTAGGTGGGGACGGGACTGAAGCTTTCTTT. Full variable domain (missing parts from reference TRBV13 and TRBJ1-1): AAGVIQSPRHLIKEKRETATLKCYPIPRHDTVYWYQQGPGQDPQFLISFYEKMQSDKGSIPDRFSAQQFSDYHSELNMSSLELGDSALYFCASSLGGDGTEAFFGQGTRLTVV.

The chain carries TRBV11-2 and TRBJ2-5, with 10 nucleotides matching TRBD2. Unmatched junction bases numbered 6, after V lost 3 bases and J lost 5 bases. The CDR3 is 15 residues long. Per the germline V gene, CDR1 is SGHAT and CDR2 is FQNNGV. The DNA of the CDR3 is TGTGCCAGCAGCTTGGGCGATAGCGGGGGGGAGACCCAGTACTTC. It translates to CASSLGDSGGETQYF. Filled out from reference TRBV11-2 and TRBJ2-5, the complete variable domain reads EAGVAQSPRYKIIEKRQSVAFWCNPISGHATLYWYQQILGQGPKLLIQFQNNGVVDDSQLPKDRFSAERLKGVDSTLKIQPAKLEDSAVYLCASSLGDSGGETQYFGPGTRLLVL.

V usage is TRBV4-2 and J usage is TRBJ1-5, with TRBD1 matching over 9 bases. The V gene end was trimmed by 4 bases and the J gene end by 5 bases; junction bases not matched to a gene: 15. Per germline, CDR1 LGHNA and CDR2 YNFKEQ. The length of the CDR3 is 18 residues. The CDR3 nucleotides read TGTGCCAGCAGCCCTGACTGGACAGGGGAATGGAGCGATCAGCCCCAGCATTTT. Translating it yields CASSPDWTGEWSDQPQHF.